This T cell receptor (beta chain) was identified during a study of shared clonotypes between healthy human individuals. Study-level findings and limits: Approximately 4.5% was the fraction of naive CD4 clonotypes found shared across several donors. What rarefaction showed was incomplete sorted-subset sequencing despite large depth.

On this clone itself: As yet, its antigen is unknown.

Germline assignment: CDR1 SNHLY and CDR2 FYNNEI. This CDR3 spans 13 amino acids. The V gene lost 6 bases and the J gene lost 5 bases, with 10 bases spanning the gap. Caucasian adults living in Nashville, Tennessee, provided all samples. Per the study methods: Junction-only immunoSEQ data arrived without quality scores, meaning filtering differed. The table came from immunoSEQ multiplex PCR; TCRdb's copy has only in-frame clones and leaves some out. V and J calls and clone size come straight from that table; D and trimming were deduced from the DNA. The table includes roughly 2.6 million clones, more than 80% detected once.

This clonotype was sampled from a man aged 18 to 29 in good health. This chain joins TRBV2 and TRBJ2-2; no clear D gene. The sequenced sample was naive CD4+ T cells sorted from blood. Subset of the sample: CD45RA+ positively selected. DNA of the CDR3: TGTGCCAGCAGGAAAGGGAATACCGGGGAGCTGTTTTTT. Protein product: CASRKGNTGELFF.